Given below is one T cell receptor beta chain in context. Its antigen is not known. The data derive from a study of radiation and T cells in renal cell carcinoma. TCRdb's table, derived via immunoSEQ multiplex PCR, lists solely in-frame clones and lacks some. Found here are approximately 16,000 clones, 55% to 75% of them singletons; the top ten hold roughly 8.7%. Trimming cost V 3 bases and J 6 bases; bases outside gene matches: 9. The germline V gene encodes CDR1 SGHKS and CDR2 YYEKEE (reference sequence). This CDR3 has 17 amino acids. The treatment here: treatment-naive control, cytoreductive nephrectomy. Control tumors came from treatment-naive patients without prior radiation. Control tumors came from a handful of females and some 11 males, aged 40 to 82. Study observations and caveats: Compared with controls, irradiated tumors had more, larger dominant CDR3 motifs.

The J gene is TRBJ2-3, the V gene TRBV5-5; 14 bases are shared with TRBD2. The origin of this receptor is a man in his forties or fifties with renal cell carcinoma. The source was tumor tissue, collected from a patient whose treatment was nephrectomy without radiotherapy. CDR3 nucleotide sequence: TGTGCCAGCAGCTGGGGGACTAGCGGGGGTCAATGGGATACGCAGTATTTT. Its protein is CASSWGTSGGQWDTQYF.